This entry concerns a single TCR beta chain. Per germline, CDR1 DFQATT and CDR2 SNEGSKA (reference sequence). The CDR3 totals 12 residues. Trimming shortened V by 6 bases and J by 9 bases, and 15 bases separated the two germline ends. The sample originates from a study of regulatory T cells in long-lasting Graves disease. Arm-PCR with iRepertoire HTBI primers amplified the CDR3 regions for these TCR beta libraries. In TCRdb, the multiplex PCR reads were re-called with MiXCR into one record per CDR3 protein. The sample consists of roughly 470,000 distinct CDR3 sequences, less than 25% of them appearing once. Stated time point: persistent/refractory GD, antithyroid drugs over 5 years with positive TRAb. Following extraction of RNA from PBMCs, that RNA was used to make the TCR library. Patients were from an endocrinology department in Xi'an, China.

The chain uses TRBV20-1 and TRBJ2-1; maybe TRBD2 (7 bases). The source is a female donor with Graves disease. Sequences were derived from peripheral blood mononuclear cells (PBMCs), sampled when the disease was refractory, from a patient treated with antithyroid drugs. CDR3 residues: CSAHQRGGEQFF. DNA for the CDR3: TGCAGTGCCCACCAGAGGGGGGGTGAGCAGTTCTTC.